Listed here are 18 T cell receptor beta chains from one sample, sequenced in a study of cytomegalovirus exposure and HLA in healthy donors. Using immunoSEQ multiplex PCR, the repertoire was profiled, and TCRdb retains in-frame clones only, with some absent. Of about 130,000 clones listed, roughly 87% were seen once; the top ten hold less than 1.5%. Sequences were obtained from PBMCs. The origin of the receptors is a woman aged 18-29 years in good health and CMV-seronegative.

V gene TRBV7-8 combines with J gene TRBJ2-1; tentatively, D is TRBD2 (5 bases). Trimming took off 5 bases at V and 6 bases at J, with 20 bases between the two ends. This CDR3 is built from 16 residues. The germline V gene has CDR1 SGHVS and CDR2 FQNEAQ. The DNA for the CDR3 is TGTGCCAGCAGCCCTCGGGTATCGGGATCGGGCAATGAGCAGTTCTTC. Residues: CASSPRVSGSGNEQFF.

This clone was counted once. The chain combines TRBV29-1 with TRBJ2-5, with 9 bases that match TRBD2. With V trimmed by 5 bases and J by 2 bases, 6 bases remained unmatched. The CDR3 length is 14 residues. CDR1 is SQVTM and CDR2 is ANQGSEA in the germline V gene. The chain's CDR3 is CSVTRLAVQETQYF. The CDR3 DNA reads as TGCAGCGTTACCCGACTAGCGGTACAAGAGACCCAGTACTTC. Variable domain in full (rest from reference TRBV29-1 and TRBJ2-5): SAVISQKPSRDICQRGTSLTIQCQVDSQVTMMFWYRQQPGQSLTLIATANQGSEATYESGFVIDKFPISRPNLTFSTLTVSNMSPEDSSIYLCSVTRLAVQETQYFGPGTRLLVL.

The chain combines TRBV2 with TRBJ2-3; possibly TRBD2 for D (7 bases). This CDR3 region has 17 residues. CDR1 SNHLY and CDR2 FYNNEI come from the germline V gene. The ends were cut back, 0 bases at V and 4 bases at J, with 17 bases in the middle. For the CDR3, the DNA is TGTGCCAGCAGTGAAGCGCTTCCAGGGGAGGGCCCAGATACGCAGTATTTT. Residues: CASSEALPGEGPDTQYF.

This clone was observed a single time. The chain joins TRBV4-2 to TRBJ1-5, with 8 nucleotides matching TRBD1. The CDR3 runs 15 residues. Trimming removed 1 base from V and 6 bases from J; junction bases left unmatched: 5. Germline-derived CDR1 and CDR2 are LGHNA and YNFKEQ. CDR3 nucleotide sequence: TGTGCCAGCAGCCAAGGGACAGGGCAGGGTCAGCCCCAGCATTTT. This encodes CASSQGTGQGQPQHF.

CDR3 coding DNA: TGTGCCAGCAGCCAAGGGCCCCGGGACAGAGCCTACGAGCAGTACTTC. Translating gives CASSQGPRDRAYEQYF. The V and J genes are TRBV14 and TRBJ2-7; 7 bases agree with TRBD1. This CDR3 has 16 residues. Germline V gene data show CDR1 as SGHDN and CDR2 as FVKESK. V shed 1 base, J shed 2 bases, and the junction held 8 bases outside the gene matches.

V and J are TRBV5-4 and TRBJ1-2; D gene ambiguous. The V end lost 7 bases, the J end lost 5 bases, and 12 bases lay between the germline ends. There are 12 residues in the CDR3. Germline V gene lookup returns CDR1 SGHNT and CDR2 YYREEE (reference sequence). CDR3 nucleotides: TGTGCCAGCGTTCACCCCCTATATGGCTACACCTTC. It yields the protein CASVHPLYGYTF.

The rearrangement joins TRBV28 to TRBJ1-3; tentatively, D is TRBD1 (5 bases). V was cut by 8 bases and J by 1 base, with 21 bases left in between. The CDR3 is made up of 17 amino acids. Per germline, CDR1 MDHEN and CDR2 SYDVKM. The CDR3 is CASRAGGPSSSGNTIYF. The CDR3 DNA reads TGTGCCAGCCGTGCCGGGGGACCCTCCTCTTCTGGAAACACCATATATTTT.

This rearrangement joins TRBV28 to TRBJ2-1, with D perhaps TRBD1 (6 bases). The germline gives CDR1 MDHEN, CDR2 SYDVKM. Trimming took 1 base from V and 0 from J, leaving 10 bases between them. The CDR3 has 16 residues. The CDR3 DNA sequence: TGTGCCAGCAGTTTATACCAGGGGAGCTCCTACAATGAGCAGTTCTTC. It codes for CASSLYQGSSYNEQFF.

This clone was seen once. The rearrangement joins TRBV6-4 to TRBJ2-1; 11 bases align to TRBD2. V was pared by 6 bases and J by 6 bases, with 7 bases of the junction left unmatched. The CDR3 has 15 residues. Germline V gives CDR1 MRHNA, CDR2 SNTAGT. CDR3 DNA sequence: TGTGCCAGCAGAGAACTAGCGGGAGCCCTCAATGAGCAGTTCTTC. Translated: CASRELAGALNEQFF.

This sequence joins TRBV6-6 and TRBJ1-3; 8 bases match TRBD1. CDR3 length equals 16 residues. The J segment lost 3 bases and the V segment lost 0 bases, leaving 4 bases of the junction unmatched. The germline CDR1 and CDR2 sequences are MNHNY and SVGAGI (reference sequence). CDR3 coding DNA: TGTGCCAGCAGTTACTCCCAGGGGGCGTTTGGAAACACCATATATTTT. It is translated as CASSYSQGAFGNTIYF.

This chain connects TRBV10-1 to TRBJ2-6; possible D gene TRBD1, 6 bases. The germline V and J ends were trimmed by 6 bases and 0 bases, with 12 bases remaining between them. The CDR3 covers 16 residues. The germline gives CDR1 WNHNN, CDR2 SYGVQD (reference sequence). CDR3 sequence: CASRGDTVSGANVLTF. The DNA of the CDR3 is TGCGCCAGCAGGGGGGACACCGTCTCTGGGGCCAACGTCCTGACTTTC.

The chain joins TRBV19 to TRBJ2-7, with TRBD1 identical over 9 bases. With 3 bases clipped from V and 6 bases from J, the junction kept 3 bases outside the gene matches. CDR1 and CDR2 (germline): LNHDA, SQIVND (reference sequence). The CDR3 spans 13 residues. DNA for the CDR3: TGTGCCAGTAGTATGGGACAGGGTTCCGAGCAGTACTTC. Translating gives CASSMGQGSEQYF.

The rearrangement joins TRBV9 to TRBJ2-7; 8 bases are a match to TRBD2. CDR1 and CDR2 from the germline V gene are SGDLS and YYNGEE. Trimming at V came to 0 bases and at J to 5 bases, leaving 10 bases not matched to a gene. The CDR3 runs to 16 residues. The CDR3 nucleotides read TGTGCCAGCAGCGTAGATAGCGGGACCTATCAAAACGAGCAGTACTTC. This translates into CASSVDSGTYQNEQYF.

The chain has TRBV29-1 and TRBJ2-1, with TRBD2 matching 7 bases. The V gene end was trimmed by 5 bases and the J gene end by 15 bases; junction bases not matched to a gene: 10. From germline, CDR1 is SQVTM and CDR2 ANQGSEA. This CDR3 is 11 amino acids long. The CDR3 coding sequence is TGCAGCGTTTTGGGGGGGAAGCGGGCGTTCTTC. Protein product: CSVLGGKRAFF.

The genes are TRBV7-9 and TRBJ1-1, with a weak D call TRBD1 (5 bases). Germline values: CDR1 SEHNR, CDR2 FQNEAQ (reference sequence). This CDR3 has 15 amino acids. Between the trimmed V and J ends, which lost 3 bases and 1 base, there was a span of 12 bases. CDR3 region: CASSFGAPKNTEAFF. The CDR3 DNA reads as TGTGCCAGCAGCTTTGGGGCTCCAAAGAACACTGAAGCTTTCTTT.

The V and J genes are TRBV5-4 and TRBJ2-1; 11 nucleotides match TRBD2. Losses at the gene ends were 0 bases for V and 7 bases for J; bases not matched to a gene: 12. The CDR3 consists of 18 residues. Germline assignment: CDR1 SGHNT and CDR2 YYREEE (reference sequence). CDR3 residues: CASSLGIAGGPEENEQFF. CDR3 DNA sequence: TGTGCCAGCAGCTTGGGTATAGCGGGAGGGCCAGAAGAGAATGAGCAGTTCTTC.

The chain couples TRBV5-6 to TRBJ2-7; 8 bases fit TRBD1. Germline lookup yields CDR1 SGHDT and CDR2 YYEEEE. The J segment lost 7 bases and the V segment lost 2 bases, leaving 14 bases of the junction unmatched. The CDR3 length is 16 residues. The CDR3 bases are TGTGCCAGCAGCTTTTTTCAGGGGGCACACCTACGGGAGCAGTACGTC. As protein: CASSFFQGAHLREQYV.

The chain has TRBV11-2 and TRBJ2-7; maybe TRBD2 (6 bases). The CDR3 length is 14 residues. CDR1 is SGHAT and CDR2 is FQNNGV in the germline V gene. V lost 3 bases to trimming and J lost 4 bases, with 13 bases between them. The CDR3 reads CASSFRLGTYEQYV. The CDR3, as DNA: TGTGCCAGCAGCTTTCGCCTGGGGACTTACGAGCAGTACGTC.